What follows are 8 T cell receptor beta chains derived from one specimen sequenced in a study of blood T cell repertoires in COVID-19. Profiled with immunoSEQ multiplex PCR; TCRdb holds only in-frame clones, not every one. The profile shows 120,000 or so clones, over 75% of them singletons. Sequenced: peripheral blood. All receptors derive from a man between 25 and 39 years old with COVID-19, enrolled during active disease.

The genes are TRBV27 and TRBJ2-7, with TRBD1 identical over 8 bases. The CDR3 is 16 amino acids. Germline-derived CDR1 and CDR2 are MNHEY and SMNVEV (reference sequence). Germline trimming cut 6 bases from V and 5 bases from J; bases unmatched to any gene: 15. CDR3 nucleotides: TGTGCCAGCAGCCTGCTGGGCGGGACAGGTTGGAACGAGCAGTACTTC. Its protein product is CASSLLGGTGWNEQYF.

The chain combines TRBV7-6 with TRBJ1-1; D is unclear. Looked up from germline, CDR1 is SGHVS and CDR2 is FNYEAQ. Trimming stripped 4 bases from V and 5 bases from J, with 20 bases between. The CDR3 has 16 residues. Here the CDR3 reads CASSSMVGGGGTEAFF. DNA for the CDR3: TGTGCCAGCAGCTCTATGGTTGGAGGAGGAGGAACTGAAGCTTTCTTT.

The rearrangement links TRBV5-1 to TRBJ2-5; TRBD1 is a possible D gene (6 bases). The V gene's germline CDR1 is SGHRS and CDR2 YFSETQ. This CDR3 spans 13 amino acids. The V end lost 4 bases, the J end lost 5 bases, and 12 bases lay between the germline ends. CDR3 in amino acids: CASSETGLETQYF. CDR3 DNA sequence: TGCGCCAGCAGCGAAACAGGGTTGGAGACCCAGTACTTC.

The J gene is TRBJ2-1, the V gene TRBV6-6, with 7 positions matching TRBD1. CDR1 and CDR2 (germline): MNHNY, SVGAGI (reference sequence). The V gene end was trimmed by 0 bases and the J gene end by 5 bases; junction bases not matched to a gene: 7. There are 16 residues in the CDR3. CDR3 DNA: TGTGCCAGCAGTTACTCTCGACAGGGCGCGGACAATGAGCAGTTCTTC. It is translated as CASSYSRQGADNEQFF.

This sequence joins TRBV27 and TRBJ1-4, with 9 bases lining up with TRBD1. V gave up 2 bases and J gave up 8 bases; unmatched junction bases: 3. In germline, CDR1 is MNHEY, CDR2 SMNVEV (reference sequence). The CDR3 contains 14 residues. CDR3 sequence: CASSLGTGREKLFF. The CDR3 nucleotides are TGTGCCAGCAGTTTAGGGACAGGGAGGGAAAAACTGTTTTTT.

The chain recombines TRBV4-2 with TRBJ1-3; D remains unclear. V was trimmed by 0 bases and J by 4 bases, leaving 4 bases between them. Germline V gene data show CDR1 as LGHNA and CDR2 as YNFKEQ. The CDR3 covers 13 residues. CDR3 sequence: CASSQEGGNTIYF. The CDR3 DNA reads as TGTGCCAGCAGCCAAGAGGGCGGAAACACCATATATTTT.

V usage is TRBV18 and J usage is TRBJ1-5, with TRBD1 matching over 8 bases. Germline V CDR1 and CDR2: KGHSH, LQKENI. Trimming cost V 4 bases and J 3 bases; bases outside gene matches: 8. The CDR3 consists of 16 residues. CDR3 DNA: TGTGCCAGCTCACAAATTGGACAGGGCCTCAATCAGCCCCAGCATTTT. It codes for CASSQIGQGLNQPQHF.

The chain links TRBV11-3 to TRBJ1-2; 7 bases are shared with TRBD1. Trimming took 5 bases from V and 4 from J; bases not matched to a gene: 4. Germline V gives CDR1 SGHNT, CDR2 YENEEA. This CDR3 comprises 13 residues. This CDR3 reads CASSQGQIYGYTF. CDR3 DNA sequence: TGTGCCAGCAGCCAGGGACAGATCTATGGCTACACCTTC.